One T cell receptor beta chain is described in this entry. Antigen unknown. These data are taken from a study of chemoradiotherapy in HPV16-positive cancers. The overall study: A couple of HPV16-positive patients' cells yielded candidate HPV-specific clones and common motifs. Study-level points and caveats: For HPV16-positive patients, expanding HPV-responsive T cells associated with longer recurrence-free survival. During treatment, candidate HPV-specific clones and E7-related motifs expanded in tumor.

This CDR3 region has 15 residues. Per the germline V gene, CDR1 is SGHTA and CDR2 is FQGNSA. The germline V and J ends were trimmed by 3 bases and 7 bases, with 18 bases remaining between them. Using immunoSEQ multiplex PCR, the repertoire was profiled, and TCRdb retains in-frame clones only, with some absent. The table has 40,000 to 65,000 clones, about 88% seen once; the top ten hold 2.5% to 4%. The sample consisted of blood, taken from a patient who underwent chemoradiotherapy. The sequence was obtained from a human donor with HPV-associated anogenital cancer. The V gene is TRBV7-2, the J gene TRBJ1-2; D remains ambiguous. In nucleotides, the CDR3 is TGTGCCAGCAGCTTGGAGAAGGGTCCCCAGATTGGCTACACCTTC. It encodes CASSLEKGPQIGYTF.